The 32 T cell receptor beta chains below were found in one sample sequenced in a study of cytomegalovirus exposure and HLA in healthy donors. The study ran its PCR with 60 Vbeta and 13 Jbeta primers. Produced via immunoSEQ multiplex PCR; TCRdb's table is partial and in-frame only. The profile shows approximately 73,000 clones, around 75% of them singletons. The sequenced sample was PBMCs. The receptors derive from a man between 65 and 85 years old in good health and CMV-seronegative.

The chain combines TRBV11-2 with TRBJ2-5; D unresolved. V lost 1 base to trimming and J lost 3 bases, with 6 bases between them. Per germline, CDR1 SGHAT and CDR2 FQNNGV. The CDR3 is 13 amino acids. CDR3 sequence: CASSLGLEETQYF. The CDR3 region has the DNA TGTGCCAGCAGCTTAGGGTTAGAAGAGACCCAGTACTTC. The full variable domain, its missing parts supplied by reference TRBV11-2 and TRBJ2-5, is EAGVAQSPRYKIIEKRQSVAFWCNPISGHATLYWYQQILGQGPKLLIQFQNNGVVDDSQLPKDRFSAERLKGVDSTLKIQPAKLEDSAVYLCASSLGLEETQYFGPGTRLLVL.

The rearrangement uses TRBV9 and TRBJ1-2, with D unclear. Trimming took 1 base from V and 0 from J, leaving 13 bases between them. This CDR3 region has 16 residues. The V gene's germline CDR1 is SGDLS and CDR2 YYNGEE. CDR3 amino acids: CASSVNPGLTNYGYTF. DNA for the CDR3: TGTGCCAGCAGCGTAAATCCAGGACTTACTAACTATGGCTACACCTTC.

DNA of the CDR3: TGCGCCAGCAGCCAAGATGCTTTCGGCAATGAGCAGTTCTTC. Translating it yields CASSQDAFGNEQFF. The chain carries TRBV4-3 and TRBJ2-1; the D is unclear. The CDR3 runs to 14 residues. The V gene's germline CDR1 is LGHNA and CDR2 YSLEER. V lost 0 bases to trimming and J lost 6 bases, with 9 bases between them.

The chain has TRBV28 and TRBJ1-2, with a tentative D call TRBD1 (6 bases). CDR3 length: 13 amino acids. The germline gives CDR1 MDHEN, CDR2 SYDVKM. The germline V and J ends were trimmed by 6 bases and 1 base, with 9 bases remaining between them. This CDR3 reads CASRGALNYGYTF. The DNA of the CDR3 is TGTGCCAGCAGGGGGGCTCTTAACTATGGCTACACCTTC.

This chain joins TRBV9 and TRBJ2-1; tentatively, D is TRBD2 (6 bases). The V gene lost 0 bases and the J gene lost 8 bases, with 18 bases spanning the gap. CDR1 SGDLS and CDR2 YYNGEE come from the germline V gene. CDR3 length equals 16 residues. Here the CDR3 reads CASSVAVTSKGHEQFF. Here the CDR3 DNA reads TGTGCCAGCAGCGTAGCTGTAACTAGCAAAGGACATGAGCAGTTCTTC.

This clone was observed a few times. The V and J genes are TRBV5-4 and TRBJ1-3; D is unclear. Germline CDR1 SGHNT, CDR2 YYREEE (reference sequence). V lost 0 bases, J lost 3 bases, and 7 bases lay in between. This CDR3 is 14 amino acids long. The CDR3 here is CASSLAGLGNTIYF. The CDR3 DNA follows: TGTGCCAGCAGCTTGGCGGGTCTTGGAAACACCATATATTTT. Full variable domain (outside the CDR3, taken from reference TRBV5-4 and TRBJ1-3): ETGVTQSPTHLIKTRGQQVTLRCSSQSGHNTVSWYQQALGQGPQFIFQYYREEENGRGNFPPRFSGLQFPNYSSELNVNALELDDSALYLCASSLAGLGNTIYFGEGSWLTVV.

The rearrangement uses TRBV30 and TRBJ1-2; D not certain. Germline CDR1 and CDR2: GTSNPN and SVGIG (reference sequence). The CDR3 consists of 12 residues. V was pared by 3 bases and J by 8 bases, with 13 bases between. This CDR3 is CAWSPGVGGYTF. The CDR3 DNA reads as TGTGCCTGGAGCCCGGGAGTAGGGGGCTACACCTTC.

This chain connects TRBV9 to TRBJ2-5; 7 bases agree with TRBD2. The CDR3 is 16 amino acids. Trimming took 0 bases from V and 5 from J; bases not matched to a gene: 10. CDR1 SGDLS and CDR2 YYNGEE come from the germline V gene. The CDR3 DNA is TGTGCCAGCAGCGTAGGCGGGGGAGGGTACCTTGAGACCCAGTACTTC. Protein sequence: CASSVGGGGYLETQYF. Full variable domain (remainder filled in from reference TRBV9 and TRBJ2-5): DSGVTQTPKHLITATGQRVTLRCSPRSGDLSVYWYQQSLDQGLQFLIQYYNGEERAKGNILERFSAQQFPDLHSELNLSSLELGDSALYFCASSVGGGGYLETQYFGPGTRLLVL.

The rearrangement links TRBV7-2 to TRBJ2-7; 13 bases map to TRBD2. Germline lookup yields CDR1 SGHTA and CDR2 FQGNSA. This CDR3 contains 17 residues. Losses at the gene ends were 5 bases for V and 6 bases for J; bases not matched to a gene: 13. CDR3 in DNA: TGTGCCAGCAGCCAGACCTGGACTAGCGGGAGCAGGGGCGAGCAGTACTTC. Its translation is CASSQTWTSGSRGEQYF. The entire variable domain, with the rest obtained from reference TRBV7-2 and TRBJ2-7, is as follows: GAGVSQSPSNKVTEKGKDVELRCDPISGHTALYWYRQSLGQGLEFLIYFQGNSAPDKSGLPSDRFSAERTGGSVSTLTIQRTQQEDSAVYLCASSQTWTSGSRGEQYFGPGTRLTVT.

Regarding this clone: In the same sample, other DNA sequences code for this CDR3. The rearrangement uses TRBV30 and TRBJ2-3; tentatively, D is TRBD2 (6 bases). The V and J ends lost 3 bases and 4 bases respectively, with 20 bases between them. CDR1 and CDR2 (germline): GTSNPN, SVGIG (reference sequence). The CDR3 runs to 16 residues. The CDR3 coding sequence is TGTGCCTGGAGCCGAGACCGGGGGACGATCCCAGATACGCAGTATTTT. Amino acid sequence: CAWSRDRGTIPDTQYF.

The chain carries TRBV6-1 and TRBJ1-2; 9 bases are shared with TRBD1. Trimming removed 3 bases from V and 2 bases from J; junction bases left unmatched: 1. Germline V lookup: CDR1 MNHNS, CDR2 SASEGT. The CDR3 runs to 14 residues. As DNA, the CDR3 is TGTGCCAGCAGTGAGGGACAGGGAAACTATGGCTACACCTTC. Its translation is CASSEGQGNYGYTF.

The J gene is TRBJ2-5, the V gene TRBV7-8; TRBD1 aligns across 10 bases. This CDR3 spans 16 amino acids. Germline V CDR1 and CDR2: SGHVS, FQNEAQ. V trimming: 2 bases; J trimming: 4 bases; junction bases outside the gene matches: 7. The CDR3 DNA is TGTGCCAGCAGCTTAACCAGGACAGGGGGACGAGAGACCCAGTACTTC. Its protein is CASSLTRTGGRETQYF.

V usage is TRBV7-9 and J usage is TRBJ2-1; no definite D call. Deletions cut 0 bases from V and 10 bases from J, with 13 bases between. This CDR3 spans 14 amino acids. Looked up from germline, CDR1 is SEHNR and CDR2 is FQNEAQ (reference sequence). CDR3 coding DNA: TGTGCCAGCAGCTTAGCGTTCGGGTTCAGAGAGCAGTTCTTC. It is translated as CASSLAFGFREQFF.

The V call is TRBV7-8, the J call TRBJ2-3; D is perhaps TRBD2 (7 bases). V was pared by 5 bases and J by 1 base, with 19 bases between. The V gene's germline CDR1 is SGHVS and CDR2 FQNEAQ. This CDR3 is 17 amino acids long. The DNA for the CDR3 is TGTGCCAGCAGCCGAGGGGGTTCTAGCGGCCGCACAGATACGCAGTATTTT. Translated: CASSRGGSSGRTDTQYF.

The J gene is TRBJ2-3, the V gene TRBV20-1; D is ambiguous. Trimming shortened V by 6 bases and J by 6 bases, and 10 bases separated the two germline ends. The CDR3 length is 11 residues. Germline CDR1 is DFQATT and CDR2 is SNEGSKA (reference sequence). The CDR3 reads CSAHYRDTQYF. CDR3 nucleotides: TGCAGTGCCCATTACCGGGATACGCAGTATTTT.

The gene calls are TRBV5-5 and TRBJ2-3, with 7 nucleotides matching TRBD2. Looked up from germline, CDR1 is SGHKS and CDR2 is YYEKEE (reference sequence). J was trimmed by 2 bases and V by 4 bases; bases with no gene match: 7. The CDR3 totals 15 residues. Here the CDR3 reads CASSPGLQFTDTQYF. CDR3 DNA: TGTGCCAGCAGCCCGGGACTACAATTCACAGATACGCAGTATTTT.

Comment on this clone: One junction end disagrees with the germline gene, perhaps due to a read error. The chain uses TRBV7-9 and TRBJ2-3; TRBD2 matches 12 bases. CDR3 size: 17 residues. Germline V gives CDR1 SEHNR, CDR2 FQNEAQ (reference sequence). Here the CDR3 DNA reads TGTTCCAGCAGCTTCAGTAGACTAGCGGGGGTTACAGATACGCAGTATTTT. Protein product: CSSSFSRLAGVTDTQYF.

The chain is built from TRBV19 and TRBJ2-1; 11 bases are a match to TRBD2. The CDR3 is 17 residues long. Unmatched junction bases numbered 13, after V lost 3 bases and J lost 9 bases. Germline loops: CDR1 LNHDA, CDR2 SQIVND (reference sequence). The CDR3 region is CASSITSGRHSKPEQFF. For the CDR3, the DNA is TGTGCCAGTAGTATCACTAGCGGGAGACACTCGAAGCCTGAGCAGTTCTTC.

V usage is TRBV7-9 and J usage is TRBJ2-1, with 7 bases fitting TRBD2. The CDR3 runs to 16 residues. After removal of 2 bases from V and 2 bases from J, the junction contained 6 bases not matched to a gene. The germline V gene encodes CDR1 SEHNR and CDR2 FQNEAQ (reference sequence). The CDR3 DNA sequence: TGTGCCAGCAGCTTATCCGGGACTACAACCTACAATGAGCAGTTCTTC. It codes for CASSLSGTTTYNEQFF.

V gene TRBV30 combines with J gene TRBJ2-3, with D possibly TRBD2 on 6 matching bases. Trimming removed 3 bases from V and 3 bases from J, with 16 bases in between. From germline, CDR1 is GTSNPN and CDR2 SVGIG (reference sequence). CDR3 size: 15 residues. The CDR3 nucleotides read TGTGCCTGGAGCGCGGGGACTTCCGAGACAGATACGCAGTATTTT. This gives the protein CAWSAGTSETDTQYF.

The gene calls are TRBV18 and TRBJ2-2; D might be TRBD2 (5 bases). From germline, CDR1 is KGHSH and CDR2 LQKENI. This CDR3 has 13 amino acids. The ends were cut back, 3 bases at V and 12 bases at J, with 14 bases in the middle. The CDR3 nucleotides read TGTGCCAGCTCACCCCCGGACTTCAGCAAGCTGTTTTTT. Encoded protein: CASSPPDFSKLFF.

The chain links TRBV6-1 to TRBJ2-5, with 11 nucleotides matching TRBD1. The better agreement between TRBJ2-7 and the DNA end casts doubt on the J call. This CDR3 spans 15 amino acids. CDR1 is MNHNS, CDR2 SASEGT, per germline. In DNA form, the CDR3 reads TGTGCCAGCAGTGTAGGGGACAGGGGGACATACGAGCAGTACTTC. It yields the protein CASSVGDRGTYEQYF.

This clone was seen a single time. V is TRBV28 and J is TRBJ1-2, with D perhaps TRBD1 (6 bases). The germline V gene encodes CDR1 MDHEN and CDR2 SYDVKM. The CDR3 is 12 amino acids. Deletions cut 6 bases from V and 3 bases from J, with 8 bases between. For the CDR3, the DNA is TGTGCCAGCAGCCGACAGGACTATGGCTACACCTTC. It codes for CASSRQDYGYTF.

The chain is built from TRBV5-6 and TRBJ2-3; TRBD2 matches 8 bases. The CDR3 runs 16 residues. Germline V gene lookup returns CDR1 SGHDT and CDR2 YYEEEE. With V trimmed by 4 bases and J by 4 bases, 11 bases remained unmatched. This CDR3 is CASSQNLAGGADTQYF. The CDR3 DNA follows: TGTGCCAGCAGCCAAAACCTGGCGGGAGGTGCAGATACGCAGTATTTT.

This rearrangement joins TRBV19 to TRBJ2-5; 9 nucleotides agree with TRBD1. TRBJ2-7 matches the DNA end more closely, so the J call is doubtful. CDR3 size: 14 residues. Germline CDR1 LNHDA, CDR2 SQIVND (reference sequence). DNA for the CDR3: TGTGCCAGTAGTCCGCCGGGACAGGGCAACGAGCAGTACTTC. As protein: CASSPPGQGNEQYF.

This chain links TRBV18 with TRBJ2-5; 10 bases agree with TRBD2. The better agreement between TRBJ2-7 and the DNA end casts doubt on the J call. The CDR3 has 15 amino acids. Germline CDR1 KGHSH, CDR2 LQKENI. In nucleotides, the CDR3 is TGTGCCAGCTCCCCGCTAGCGGGGGCCCCCTACGAGCAGTACTTC. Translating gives CASSPLAGAPYEQYF.

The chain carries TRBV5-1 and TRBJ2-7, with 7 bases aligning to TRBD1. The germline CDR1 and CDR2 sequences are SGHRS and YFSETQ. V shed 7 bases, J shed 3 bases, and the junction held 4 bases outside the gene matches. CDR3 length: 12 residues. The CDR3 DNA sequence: TGCGCCAGCGGGGACAGAGGCTACGAGCAGTACTTC. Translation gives CASGDRGYEQYF.

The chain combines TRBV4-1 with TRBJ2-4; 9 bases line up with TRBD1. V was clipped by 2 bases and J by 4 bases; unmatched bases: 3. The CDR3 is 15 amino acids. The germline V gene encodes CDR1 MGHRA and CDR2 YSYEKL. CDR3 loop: CASSQPGTGKNIQYF. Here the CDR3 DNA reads TGCGCCAGCAGCCAACCCGGGACAGGGAAAAACATTCAGTACTTC.

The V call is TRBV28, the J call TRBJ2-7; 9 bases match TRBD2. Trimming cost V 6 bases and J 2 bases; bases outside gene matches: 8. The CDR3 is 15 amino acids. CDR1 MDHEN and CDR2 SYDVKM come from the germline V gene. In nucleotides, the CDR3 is TGTGCCAGCAGAAAAGCGGGGGGCGCTACCTACGAGCAGTACTTC. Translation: CASRKAGGATYEQYF.

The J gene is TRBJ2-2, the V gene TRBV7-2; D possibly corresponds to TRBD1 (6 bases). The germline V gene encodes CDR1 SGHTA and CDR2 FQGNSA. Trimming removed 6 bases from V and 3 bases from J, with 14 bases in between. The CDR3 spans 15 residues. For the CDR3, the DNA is TGTGCCAGCAGTCGACAGGACCCTGACACCGGGGAGCTGTTTTTT. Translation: CASSRQDPDTGELFF.

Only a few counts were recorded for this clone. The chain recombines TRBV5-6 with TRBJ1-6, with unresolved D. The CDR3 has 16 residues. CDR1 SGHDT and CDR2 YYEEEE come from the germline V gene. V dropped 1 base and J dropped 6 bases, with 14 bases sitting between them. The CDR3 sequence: CASSLLEGLANSPLHF. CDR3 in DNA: TGTGCCAGCAGCTTGCTGGAGGGTTTGGCTAATTCACCCCTCCACTTT. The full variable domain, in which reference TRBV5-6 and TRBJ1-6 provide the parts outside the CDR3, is DAGVTQSPTHLIKTRGQQVTLRCSPKSGHDTVSWYQQALGQGPQFIFQYYEEEERQRGNFPDRFSGHQFPNYSSELNVNALLLGDSALYLCASSLLEGLANSPLHFGNGTRLTVT.

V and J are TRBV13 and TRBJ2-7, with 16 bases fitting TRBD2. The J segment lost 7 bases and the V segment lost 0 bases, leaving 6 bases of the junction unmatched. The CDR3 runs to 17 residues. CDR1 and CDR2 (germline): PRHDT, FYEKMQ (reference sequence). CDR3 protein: CASSLGGTSGGAVEQYF. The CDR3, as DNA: TGTGCCAGCAGCTTAGGCGGGACTAGCGGGGGGGCTGTTGAGCAGTACTTC. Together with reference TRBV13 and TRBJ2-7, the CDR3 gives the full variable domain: AAGVIQSPRHLIKEKRETATLKCYPIPRHDTVYWYQQGPGQDPQFLISFYEKMQSDKGSIPDRFSAQQFSDYHSELNMSSLELGDSALYFCASSLGGTSGGAVEQYFGPGTRLTVT.